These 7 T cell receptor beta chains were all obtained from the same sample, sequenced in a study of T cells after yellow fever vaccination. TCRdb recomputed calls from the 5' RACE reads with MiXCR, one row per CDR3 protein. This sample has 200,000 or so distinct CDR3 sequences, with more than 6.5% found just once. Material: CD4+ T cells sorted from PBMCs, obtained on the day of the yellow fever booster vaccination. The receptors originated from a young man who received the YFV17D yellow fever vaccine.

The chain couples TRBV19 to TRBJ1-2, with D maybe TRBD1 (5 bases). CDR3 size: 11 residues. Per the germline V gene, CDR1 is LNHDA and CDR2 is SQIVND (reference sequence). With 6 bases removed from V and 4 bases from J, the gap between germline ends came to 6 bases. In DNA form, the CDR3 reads TGTGCCAGTAGACAGGCCTATGGCTACACCTTC. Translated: CASRQAYGYTF.

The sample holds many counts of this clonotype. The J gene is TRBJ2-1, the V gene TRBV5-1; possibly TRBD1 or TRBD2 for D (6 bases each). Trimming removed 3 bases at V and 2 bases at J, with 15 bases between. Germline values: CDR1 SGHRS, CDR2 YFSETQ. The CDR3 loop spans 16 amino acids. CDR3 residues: CASSSGAGIPYNEQFF. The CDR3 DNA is TGCGCCAGCAGCTCGGGGGCAGGGATCCCCTACAATGAGCAGTTCTTC.

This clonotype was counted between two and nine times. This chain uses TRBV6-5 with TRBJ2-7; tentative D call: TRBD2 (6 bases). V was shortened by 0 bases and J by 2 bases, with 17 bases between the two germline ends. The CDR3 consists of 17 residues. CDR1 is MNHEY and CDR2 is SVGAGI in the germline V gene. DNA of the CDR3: TGTGCCAGCAGTTACTCGCGGCAGGCAGGAGGGACCTACGAGCAGTACTTC. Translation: CASSYSRQAGGTYEQYF.

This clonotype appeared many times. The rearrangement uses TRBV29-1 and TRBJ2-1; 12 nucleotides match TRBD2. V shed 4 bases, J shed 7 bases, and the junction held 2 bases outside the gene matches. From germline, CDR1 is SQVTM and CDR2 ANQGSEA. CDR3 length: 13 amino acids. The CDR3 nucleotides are TGCAGCGTTGCTAGCGGGAGGGGTAATGAGCAGTTCTTC. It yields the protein CSVASGRGNEQFF.

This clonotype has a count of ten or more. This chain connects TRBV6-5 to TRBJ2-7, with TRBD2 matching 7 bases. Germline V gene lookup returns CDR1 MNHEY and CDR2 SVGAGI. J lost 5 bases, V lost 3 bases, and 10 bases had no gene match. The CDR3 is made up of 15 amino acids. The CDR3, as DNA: TGTGCCAGCAGTTATCTGGCGGGAGAGCCCCACGAGCAGTACTTC. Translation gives CASSYLAGEPHEQYF.

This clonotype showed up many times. The DNA of the CDR3 is TGTGCCAGCTCAGCCCTAGCGGAAAAGGGGAACGAGCAGTACTTC. Translation: CASSALAEKGNEQYF. The chain carries TRBV18 and TRBJ2-7; 7 nucleotides align to TRBD2. V gave up 5 bases and J gave up 5 bases; unmatched junction bases: 12. From germline, CDR1 is KGHSH and CDR2 LQKENI. The CDR3 runs 15 residues.

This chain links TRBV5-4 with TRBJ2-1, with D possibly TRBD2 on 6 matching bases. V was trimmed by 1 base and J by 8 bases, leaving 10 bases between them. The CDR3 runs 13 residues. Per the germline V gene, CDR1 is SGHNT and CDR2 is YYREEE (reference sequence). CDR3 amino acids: CASSLNREYEQFF. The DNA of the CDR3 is TGTGCCAGCAGCTTGAACCGGGAGTATGAGCAGTTCTTC.